This T cell receptor beta chain stems from a study of CD4 T cells in relation to SARS-CoV-2 and coronaviruses. Whole-study context: Patient ages ranged from 21 to 72, median 38.

This clone occurred once. Its specificity is not known. Using immunoSEQ multiplex PCR, the repertoire was profiled, and TCRdb retains in-frame clones only, with some absent. The top ten hold approximately 2.8% of the sample, which has tens of thousands of clones, over 70% seen once. Deletions cut 3 bases from V and 8 bases from J, with 7 bases between. This CDR3 region has 11 residues. From germline, CDR1 is MDHEN and CDR2 SYDVKM. The rearrangement links TRBV28 to TRBJ1-1, with D unclear. The TCR was taken from an adult with COVID-19. The sample comprised memory CD4+ T cells from PBMCs, cultured in vitro. The CDR3 reads CASSLRQEAFF. The CDR3 DNA reads TGTGCCAGCAGTTTGCGGCAAGAAGCTTTCTTT.